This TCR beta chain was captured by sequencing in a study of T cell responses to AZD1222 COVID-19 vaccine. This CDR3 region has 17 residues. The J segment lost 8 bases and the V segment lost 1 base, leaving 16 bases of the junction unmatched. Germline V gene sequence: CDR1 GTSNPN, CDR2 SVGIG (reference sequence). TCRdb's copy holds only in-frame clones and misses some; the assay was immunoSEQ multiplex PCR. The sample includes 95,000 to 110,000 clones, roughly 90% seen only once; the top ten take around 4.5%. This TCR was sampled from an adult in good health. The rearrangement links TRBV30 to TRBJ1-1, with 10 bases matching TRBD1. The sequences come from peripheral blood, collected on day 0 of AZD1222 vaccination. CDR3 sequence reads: CAWSGSRTGGFSSEAFF. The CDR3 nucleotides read TGTGCCTGGAGTGGGTCCAGGACAGGGGGGTTCTCTTCCGAAGCTTTCTTT.